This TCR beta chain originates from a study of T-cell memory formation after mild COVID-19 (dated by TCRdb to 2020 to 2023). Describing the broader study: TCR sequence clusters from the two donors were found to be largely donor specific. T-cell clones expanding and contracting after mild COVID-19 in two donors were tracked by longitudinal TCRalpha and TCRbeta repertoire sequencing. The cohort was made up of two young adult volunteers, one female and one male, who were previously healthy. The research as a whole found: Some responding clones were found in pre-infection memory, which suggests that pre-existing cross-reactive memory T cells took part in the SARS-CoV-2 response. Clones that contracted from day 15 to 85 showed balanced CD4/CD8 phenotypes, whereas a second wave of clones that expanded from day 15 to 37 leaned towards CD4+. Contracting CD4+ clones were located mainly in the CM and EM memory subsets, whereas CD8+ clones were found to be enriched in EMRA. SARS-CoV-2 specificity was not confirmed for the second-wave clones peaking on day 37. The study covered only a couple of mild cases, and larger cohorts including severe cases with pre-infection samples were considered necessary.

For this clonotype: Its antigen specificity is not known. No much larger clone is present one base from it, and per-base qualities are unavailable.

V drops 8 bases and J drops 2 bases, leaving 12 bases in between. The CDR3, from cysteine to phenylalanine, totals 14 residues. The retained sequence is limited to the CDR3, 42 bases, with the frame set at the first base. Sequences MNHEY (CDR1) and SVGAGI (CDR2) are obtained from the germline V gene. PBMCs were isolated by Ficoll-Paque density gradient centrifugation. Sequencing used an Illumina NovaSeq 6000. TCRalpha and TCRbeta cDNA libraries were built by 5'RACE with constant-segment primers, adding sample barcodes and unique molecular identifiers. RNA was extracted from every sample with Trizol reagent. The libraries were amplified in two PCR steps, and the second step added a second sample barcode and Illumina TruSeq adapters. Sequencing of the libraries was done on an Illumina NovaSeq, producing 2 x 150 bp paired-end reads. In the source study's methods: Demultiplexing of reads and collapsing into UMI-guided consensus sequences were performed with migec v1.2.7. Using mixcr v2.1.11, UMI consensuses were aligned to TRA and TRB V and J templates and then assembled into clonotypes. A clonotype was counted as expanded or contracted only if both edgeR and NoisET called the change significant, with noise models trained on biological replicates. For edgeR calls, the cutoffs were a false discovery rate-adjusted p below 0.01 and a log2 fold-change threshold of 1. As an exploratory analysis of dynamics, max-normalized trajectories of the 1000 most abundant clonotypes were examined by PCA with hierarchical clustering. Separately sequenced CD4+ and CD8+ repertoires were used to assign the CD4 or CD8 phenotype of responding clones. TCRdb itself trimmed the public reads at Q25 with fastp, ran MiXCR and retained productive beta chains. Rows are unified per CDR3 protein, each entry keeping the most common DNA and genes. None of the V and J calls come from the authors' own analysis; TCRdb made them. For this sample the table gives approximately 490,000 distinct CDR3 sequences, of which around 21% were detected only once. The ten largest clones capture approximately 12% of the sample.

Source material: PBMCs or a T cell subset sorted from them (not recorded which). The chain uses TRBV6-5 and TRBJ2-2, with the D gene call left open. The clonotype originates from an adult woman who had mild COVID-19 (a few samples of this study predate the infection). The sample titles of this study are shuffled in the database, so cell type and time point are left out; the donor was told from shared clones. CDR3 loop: CASRWQRNTGELFF. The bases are TGTGCCAGCCGGTGGCAGAGAAACACCGGGGAGCTGTTTTTT.